This T cell receptor beta chain was profiled in a study of identical twins' blood T cells. To note about this clonotype: Its specificity is not known.

Per the authors' pipeline: Per-library CDR3 reads ranged roughly 2 to 3.6 million; clonotypes, ~90,000 to ~500,000. One entry per CDR3 protein, called by TCRdb with MiXCR from the 5' RACE reads. TCRdb, not the original authors, processed these V and J calls. The data contain a few hundred thousand distinct CDR3 sequences, under 30% of them singletons. Trimming cost V 4 bases and J 3 bases, with 14 bases left between them. Germline CDR1 and CDR2: SEHNR and FQNEAQ (reference sequence). This CDR3 contains 15 residues. The study, taken as a whole, reports: Twin repertoire similarity may partly reflect shared environment. Out-of-frame TCRbeta clonotypes reportedly had markedly more similar V usage in twins than unrelated donors.

Three pairs of healthy female monozygous twins were the donors. Sequencing input: PBMCs. The chain employs TRBV7-9 and TRBJ2-3; D gene uncertain. The TCR originated in a woman between 18 and 49 years old in good health. The CDR3: CASSSPDGLTDTQYF. Here the CDR3 DNA reads TGTGCCAGCAGCTCCCCTGACGGTTTAACAGATACGCAGTATTTT.